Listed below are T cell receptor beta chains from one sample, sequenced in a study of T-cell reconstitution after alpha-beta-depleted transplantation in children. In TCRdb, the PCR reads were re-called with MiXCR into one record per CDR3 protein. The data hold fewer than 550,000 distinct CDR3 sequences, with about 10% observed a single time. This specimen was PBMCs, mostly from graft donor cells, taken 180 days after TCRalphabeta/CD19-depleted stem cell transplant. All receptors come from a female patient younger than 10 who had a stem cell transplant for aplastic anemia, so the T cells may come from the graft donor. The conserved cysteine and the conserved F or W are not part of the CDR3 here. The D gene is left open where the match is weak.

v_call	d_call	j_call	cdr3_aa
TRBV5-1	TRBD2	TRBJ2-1	ASSSEAGAAYNEQF
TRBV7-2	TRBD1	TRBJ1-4	ASSLAAGQGLEKLF
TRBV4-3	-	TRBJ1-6	ASSQDSDSSYNSPLH
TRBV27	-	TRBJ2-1	ASSFGGESREQF
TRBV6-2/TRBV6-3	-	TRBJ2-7	ASSYPGVEY
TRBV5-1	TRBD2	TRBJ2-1	ASSLWVAGRSSYNEQF
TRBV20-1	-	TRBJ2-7	SAPRRLYEQY
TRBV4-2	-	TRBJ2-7	ASSQEGRASYEQY
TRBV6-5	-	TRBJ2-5	ASSYSHSGEVGETQY
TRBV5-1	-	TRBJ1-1	ASSSPGTGNQAF
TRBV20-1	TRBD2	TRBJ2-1	SLQKLALNEQF
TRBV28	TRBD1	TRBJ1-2	ASTSPGTGGMFYGYT
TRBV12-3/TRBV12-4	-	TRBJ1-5	ASSPLTGGNQPQH
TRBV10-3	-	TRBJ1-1	AISESRGGGLNTEAF
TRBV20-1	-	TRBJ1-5	SATRNSNQPQH